The present T cell receptor (beta chain) was sequenced within a study of blood T cell repertoires in COVID-19. The overall study: Donors in the United States, Italy and Spain gave samples during acute or convalescent COVID-19. PBMCs, B-cell-depleted T cells, or T cells provided the cDNA or gDNA that made up the material.

In germline, CDR1 is LNHDA, CDR2 SQIVND (reference sequence). J was trimmed by 3 bases and V by 5 bases; bases with no gene match: 4. CDR3 length: 14 amino acids. As originally analysed: Amplification of reference gene primers was used by the study to estimate nucleated cell counts. Method: immunoSEQ multiplex PCR; TCRdb's copy keeps in-frame clones and lacks some. V, J and clone size are taken as reported in that table, and D and trimming were inferred from the DNA itself. This sample has roughly 180,000 clones; approximately 86% occur once, and the top ten carry approximately 1.1%. Sample: peripheral blood. The sequence was collected from a man in his 60s who had recovered from COVID-19. The rearrangement uses TRBV19 and TRBJ1-5; 7 positions match TRBD1. This CDR3 reads CASSRDRVNQPQHF. The DNA of the CDR3 is TGTGCCAGTAGTCGTGACAGGGTCAATCAGCCCCAGCATTTT.